A selection of T cell receptor beta chains follows, all from one sample in a study of Graves' ophthalmopathy and Graves' hyperthyroidism. From the multiplex PCR reads, TCRdb called clonotypes with MiXCR, one entry per CDR3 protein. This table has around 660,000 distinct CDR3 sequences, over 40% appearing once. Sequencing used peripheral blood. The receptors were gathered from an adult man with Graves' ophthalmopathy. CDR3s include the opening cysteine and the closing phenylalanine or tryptophan. A D gene is named only where the DNA matches it firmly. The listing skips clone size in some rows; elsewhere it reads once, few, many or a size class.

TRBJ1-2 TRBV10-3 many TRBD1 TGTGCCATCAGTGTCTCGGGGTCAGGGGGCTTTGATGGCTACACCTTC CAISVSGSGGFDGYTF
TRBJ1-3 TRBV29-1 many - TGCAGCGTTGTGGGGGACATCTCTGGAAACACCATATATTTT CSVVGDISGNTIYF
TRBJ2-7 TRBV29-1 - - TGCAGCGTTGAAGCGGGGGCAGGATCCTACGAGCAGTACTTC CSVEAGAGSYEQYF
TRBJ1-6 TRBV6-5 - - TGTGCCAGCAGTCCCGGGAGCCACTGGCCCCTCCACTTT CASSPGSHWPLHF
TRBJ2-2 TRBV7-2 many - TGTGCCAGCAGCTTAACGGTCTGGAACACCGGGGAGCTGTTTTTT CASSLTVWNTGELFF
TRBJ2-7 TRBV9 - TRBD2 TGTGCCAGCAGCGCCCGAGCGGGGTCCCTCGAGCAGTACTTC CASSARAGSLEQYF
TRBJ1-2 TRBV27 - - TGTGCCAGCAGTTCCCTCCCGGGGGCCGATGGCTACACCTTC CASSSLPGADGYTF
TRBJ1-3 TRBV30 - - TGTGCCTGGAGTGGGCATTCTTATCTGGCCGGAAACACCATATATTTT CAWSGHSYLAGNTIYF
TRBJ1-3 TRBV7-3 many - TGTGCCAGCAGCCGGAAGGCAGGCACTGGAAACACCATATATTTT CASSRKAGTGNTIYF
TRBJ1-2 TRBV19 - - TGTGCCAGTACCCTCGGGGGATTAGCTAACTATGGCTACACCTTC CASTLGGLANYGYTF
TRBJ2-5 TRBV25-1 - TRBD1 TGTGCCAGCCCCGGGACAGGGAGTTGGGAGGCCCAGTACTTC CASPGTGSWEAQYF
TRBJ1-2 TRBV6-5 few - TGTGCCAGCAGGAGAACCGGGCCCTCCCGGGGCTACACCTTC CASRRTGPSRGYTF
TRBJ1-5 TRBV7-3 once - TGTGCCAGCAGACCCGCTGCTCAGACCCAGCATTTT CASRPAAQTQHF
TRBJ1-5 TRBV7-3 - TRBD1 TGTGCCAGCAGCCGGGACAGCCGAGTTCCCCAGCATTTT CASSRDSRVPQHF
TRBJ2-7 TRBV12-3/TRBV12-4 - - TGTGCCAGCAGTTTGTCAGTGCGGACGCGCTACGAGCAGTACTTC CASSLSVRTRYEQYF
TRBJ1-1 TRBV11-2 - - TGTGCCTGGAGCCGCCAGGAGAACACTGAAGCTTTCTTT CAWSRQENTEAFF
TRBJ2-2 TRBV7-2 - - TGTGCCAGCAGCCGCGCGTGGGGGAGAAGGGGGGAGCTGTTTTTT CASSRAWGRRGELFF
TRBJ2-5 TRBV20-1 - - TGCAGTGCTAGCCCCGGACGGAAGTATGGCCAAGAGACCCAGTACTTC CSASPGRKYGQETQYF